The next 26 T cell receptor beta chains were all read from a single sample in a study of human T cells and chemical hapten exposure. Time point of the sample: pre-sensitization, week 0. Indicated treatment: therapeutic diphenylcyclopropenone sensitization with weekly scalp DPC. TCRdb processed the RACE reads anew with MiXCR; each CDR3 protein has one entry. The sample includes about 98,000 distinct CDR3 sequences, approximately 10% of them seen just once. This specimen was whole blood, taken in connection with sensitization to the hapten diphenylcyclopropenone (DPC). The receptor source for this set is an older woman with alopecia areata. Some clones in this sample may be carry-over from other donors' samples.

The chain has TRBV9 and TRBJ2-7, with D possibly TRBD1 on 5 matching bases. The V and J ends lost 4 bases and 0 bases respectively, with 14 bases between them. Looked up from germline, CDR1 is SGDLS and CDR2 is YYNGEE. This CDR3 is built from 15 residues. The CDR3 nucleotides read TGTGCCAGCAGCCTACCGCAGGACAACTCCTACGAGCAGTACTTC. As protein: CASSLPQDNSYEQYF.

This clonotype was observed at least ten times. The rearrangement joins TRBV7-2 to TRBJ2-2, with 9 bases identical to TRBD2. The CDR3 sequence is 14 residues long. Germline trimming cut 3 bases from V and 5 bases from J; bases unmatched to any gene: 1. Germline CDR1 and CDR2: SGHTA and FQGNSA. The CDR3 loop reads CASSFSGGTGELFF. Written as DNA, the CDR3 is TGTGCCAGCAGCTTTAGCGGGGGTACCGGGGAGCTGTTTTTT.

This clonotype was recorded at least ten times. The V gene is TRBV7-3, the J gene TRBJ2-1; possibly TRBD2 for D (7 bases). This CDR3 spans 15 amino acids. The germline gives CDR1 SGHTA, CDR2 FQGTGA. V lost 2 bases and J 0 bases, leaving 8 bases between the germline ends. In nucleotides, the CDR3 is TGTGCCAGCAGCTTAGGGGGGGCCTCCTACAATGAGCAGTTCTTC. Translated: CASSLGGASYNEQFF.

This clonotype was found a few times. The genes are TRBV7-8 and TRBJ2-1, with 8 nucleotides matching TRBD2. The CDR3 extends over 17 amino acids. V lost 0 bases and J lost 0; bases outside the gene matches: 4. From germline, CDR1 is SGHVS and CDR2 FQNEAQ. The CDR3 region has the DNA TGTGCCAGCAGCTTAGCGTTCCGGGGGGGCTCCTACAATGAGCAGTTCTTC. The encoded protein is CASSLAFRGGSYNEQFF.

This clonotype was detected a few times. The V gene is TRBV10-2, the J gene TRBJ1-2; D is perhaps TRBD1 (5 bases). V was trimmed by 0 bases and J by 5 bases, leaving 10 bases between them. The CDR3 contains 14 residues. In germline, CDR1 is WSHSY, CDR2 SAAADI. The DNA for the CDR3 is TGCGCCAGCAGTGAGTCCATCGGGGGGTATGGCTACACCTTC. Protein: CASSESIGGYGYTF.

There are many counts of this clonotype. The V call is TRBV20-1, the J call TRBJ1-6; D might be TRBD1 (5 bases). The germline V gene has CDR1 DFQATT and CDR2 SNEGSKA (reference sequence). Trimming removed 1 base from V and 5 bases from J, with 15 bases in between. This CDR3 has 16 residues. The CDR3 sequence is CSARGVSGPNNSPLHF. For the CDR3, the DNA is TGCAGTGCTAGAGGGGTTTCGGGACCAAATAATTCACCCCTCCACTTT.

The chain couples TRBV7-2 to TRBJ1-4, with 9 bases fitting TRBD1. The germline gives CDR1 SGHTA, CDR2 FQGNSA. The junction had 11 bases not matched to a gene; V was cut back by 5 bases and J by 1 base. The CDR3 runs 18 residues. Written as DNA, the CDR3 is TGTGCCAGCAGCCCTATGATGACAGGGGGAGTAACTAATGAAAAACTGTTTTTT. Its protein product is CASSPMMTGGVTNEKLFF.

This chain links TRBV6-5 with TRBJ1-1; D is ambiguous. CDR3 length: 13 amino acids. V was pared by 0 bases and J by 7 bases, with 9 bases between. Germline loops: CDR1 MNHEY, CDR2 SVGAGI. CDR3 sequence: CASSYSGGYEAFF. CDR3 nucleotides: TGTGCCAGCAGTTACTCGGGTGGGTATGAAGCTTTCTTT.

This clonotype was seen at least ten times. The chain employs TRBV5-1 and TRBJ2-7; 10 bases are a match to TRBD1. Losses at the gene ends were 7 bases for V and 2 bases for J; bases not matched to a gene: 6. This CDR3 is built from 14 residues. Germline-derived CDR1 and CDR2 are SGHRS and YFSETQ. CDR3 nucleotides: TGCGCCAGCGCTCCCGGACAGGGGGCCTACGAGCAGTACTTC. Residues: CASAPGQGAYEQYF. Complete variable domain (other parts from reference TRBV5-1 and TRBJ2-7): KAGVTQTPRYLIKTRGQQVTLSCSPISGHRSVSWYQQTPGQGLQFLFEYFSETQRNKGNFPGRFSGRQFSNSRSEMNVSTLELGDSALYLCASAPGQGAYEQYFGPGTRLTVT.

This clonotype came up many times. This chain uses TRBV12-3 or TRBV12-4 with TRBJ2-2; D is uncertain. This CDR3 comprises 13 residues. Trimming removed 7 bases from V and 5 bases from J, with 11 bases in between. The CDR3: CASTEQLTGELFF. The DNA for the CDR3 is TGTGCCAGCACCGAACAGTTGACCGGGGAGCTGTTTTTT.

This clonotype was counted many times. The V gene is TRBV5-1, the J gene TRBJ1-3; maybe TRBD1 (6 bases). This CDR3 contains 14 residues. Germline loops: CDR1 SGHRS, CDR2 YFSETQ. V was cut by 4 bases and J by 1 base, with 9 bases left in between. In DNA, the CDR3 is TGCGCCAGCAGCGTAGGACAGTCTGGAAACACCATATATTTT. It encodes CASSVGQSGNTIYF.

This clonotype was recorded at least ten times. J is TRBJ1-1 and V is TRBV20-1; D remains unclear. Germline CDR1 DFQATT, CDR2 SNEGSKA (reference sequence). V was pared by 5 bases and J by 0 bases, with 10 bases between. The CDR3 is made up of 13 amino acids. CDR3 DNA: TGCAGTGCTGCCCGCAACATGAACACTGAAGCTTTCTTT. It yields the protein CSAARNMNTEAFF.

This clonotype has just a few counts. The CDR3 protein is CASKPVDRGLFDEQFF. The DNA for the CDR3 is TGTGCCAGCAAACCGGTGGACAGGGGATTGTTCGATGAGCAGTTCTTC. The chain carries TRBV2 and TRBJ2-1, with 9 bases aligning to TRBD1. CDR1 is SNHLY and CDR2 is FYNNEI in the germline V gene. J gave up 8 bases and V 7 bases, and 15 bases lay outside the gene matches. The CDR3 covers 16 residues.

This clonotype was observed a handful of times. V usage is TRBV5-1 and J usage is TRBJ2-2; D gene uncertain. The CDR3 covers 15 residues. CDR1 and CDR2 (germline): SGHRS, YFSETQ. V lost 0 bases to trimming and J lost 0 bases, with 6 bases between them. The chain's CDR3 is CASSLGVANTGELFF. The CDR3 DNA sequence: TGCGCCAGCAGCTTGGGCGTAGCGAACACCGGGGAGCTGTTTTTT.

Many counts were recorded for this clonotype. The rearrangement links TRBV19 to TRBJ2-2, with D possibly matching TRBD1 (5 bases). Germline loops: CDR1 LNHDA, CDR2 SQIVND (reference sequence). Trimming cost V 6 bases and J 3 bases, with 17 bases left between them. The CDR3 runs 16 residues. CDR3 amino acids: CASSHLGGQDTGELFF. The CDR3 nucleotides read TGTGCCAGTAGCCACCTTGGCGGACAAGACACCGGGGAGCTGTTTTTT. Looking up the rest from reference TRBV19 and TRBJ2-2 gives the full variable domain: DGGITQSPKYLFRKEGQNVTLSCEQNLNHDAMYWYRQDPGQGLRLIYYSQIVNDFQKGDIAEGYSVSREKKESFPLTVTSAQKNPTAFYLCASSHLGGQDTGELFFGEGSRLTVL.

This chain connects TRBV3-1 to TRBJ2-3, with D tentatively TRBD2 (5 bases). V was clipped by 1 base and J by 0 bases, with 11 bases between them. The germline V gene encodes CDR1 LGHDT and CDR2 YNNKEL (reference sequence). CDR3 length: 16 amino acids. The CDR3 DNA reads TGTGCCAGCAGCCAAGGGGGAGCCCCTAGCACAGATACGCAGTATTTT. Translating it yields CASSQGGAPSTDTQYF.

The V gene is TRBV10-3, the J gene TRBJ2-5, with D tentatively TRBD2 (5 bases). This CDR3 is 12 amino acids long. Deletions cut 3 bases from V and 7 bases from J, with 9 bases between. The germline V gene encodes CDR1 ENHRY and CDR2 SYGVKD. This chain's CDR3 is CAISELGRTQYF. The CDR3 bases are TGTGCCATCAGTGAATTGGGGAGGACCCAGTACTTC.

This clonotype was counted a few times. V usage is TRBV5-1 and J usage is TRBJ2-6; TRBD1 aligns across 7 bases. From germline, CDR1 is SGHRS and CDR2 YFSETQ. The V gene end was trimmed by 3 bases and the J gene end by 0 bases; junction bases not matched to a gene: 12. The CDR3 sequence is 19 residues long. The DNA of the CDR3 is TGCGCCAGCAGCTACCCAGTCGGGACAGCGAGCTCTGGGGCCAACGTCCTGACTTTC. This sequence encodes CASSYPVGTASSGANVLTF.

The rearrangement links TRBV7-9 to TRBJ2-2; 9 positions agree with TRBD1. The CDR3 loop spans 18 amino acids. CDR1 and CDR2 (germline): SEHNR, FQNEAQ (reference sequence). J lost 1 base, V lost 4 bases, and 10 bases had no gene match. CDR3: CASSSPRGTGLNTGELFF. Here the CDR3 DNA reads TGTGCCAGCAGCTCCCCACGGGGGACAGGGTTGAACACCGGGGAGCTGTTTTTT.

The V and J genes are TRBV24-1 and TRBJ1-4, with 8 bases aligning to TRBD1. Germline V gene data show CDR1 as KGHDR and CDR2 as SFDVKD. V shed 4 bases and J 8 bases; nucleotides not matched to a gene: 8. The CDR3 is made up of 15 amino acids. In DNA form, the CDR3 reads TGTGCCACCAGTGACTCTACAGGGGGTAACGAAAAACTGTTTTTT. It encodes CATSDSTGGNEKLFF.

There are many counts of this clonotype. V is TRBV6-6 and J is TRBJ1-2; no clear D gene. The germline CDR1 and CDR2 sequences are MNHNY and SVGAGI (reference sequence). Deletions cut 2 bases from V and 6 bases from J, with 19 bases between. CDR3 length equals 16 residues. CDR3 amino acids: CASSYSAVGGENGYTF. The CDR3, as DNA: TGTGCCAGCAGTTACAGCGCCGTCGGCGGTGAAAATGGCTACACCTTC.

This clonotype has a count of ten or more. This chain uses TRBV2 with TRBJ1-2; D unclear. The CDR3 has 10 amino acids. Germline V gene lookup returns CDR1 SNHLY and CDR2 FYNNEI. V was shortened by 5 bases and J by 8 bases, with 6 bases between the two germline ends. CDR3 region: CASSFSGYTF. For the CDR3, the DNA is TGTGCCAGCAGTTTCTCCGGCTACACCTTC.

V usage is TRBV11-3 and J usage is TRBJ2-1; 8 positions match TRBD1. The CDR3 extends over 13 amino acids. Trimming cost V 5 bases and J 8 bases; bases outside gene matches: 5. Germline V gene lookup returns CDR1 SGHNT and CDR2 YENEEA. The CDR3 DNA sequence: TGTGCCAGCAGCCGAGGACAGGGATATGAGCAGTTCTTC. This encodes CASSRGQGYEQFF.

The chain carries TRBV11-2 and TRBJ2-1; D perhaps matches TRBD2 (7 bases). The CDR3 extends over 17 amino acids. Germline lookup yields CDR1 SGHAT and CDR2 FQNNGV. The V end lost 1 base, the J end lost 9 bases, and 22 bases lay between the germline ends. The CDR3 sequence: CASSLGSRTRGGSEQFF. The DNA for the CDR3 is TGTGCCAGCAGCTTAGGGTCGAGGACTAGGGGGGGAAGTGAGCAGTTCTTC. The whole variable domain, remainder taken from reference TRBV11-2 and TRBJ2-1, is EAGVAQSPRYKIIEKRQSVAFWCNPISGHATLYWYQQILGQGPKLLIQFQNNGVVDDSQLPKDRFSAERLKGVDSTLKIQPAKLEDSAVYLCASSLGSRTRGGSEQFFGPGTRLTVL.

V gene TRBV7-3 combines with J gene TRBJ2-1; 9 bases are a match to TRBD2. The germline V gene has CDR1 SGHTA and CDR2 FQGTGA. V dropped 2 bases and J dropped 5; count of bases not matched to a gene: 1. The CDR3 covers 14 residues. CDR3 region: CASSLAGGHNEQFF. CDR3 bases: TGTGCCAGCAGCTTAGCGGGGGGGCACAATGAGCAGTTCTTC.

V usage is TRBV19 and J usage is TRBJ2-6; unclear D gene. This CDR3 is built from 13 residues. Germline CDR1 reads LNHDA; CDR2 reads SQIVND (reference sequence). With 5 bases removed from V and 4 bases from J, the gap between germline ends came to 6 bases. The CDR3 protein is CASSQSGANVLTF. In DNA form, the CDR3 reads TGTGCCAGTAGTCAATCCGGGGCCAACGTCCTGACTTTC.